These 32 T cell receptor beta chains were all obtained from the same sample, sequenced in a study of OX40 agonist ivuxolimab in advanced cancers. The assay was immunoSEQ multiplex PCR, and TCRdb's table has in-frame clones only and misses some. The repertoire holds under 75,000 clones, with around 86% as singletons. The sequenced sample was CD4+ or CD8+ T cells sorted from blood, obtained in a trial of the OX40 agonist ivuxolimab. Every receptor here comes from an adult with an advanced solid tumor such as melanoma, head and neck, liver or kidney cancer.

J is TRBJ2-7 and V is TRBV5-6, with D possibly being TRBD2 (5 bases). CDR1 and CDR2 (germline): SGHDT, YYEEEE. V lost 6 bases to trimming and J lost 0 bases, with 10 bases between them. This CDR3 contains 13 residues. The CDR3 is CASTRGSSYEQYF. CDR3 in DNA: TGTGCCAGCACCAGAGGGAGCTCCTACGAGCAGTACTTC.

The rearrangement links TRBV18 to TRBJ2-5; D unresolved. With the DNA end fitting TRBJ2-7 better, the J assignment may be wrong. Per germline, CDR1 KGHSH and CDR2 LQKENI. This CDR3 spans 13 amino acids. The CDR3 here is CASSPGQSYEQYF. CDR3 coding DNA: TGTGCCAGCTCACCAGGGCAGTCCTACGAGCAGTACTTC.

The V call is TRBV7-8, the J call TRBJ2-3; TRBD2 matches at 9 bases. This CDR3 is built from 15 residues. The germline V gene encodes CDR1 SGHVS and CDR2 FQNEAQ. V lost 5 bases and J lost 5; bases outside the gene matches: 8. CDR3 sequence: CASSARGRGGDTQYF. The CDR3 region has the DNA TGTGCCAGCAGCGCCCGGGGGCGGGGGGGAGATACGCAGTATTTT. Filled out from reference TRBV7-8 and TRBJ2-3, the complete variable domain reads GAGVSQSPRYKVAKRGQDVALRCDPISGHVSLFWYQQALGQGPEFLTYFQNEAQLDKSGLPSDRFFAERPEGSVSTLKIQRTQQEDSAVYLCASSARGRGGDTQYFGPGTRLTVL.

CDR3: CASSTRDKTRTEAFF. Here the CDR3 DNA reads TGTGCCAGCAGCACCCGGGACAAAACGAGGACTGAAGCTTTCTTT. This sequence joins TRBV7-8 and TRBJ1-1; tentatively, D is TRBD1 (6 bases). Germline lookup yields CDR1 SGHVS and CDR2 FQNEAQ. The CDR3 contains 15 residues. V lost 5 bases and J lost 5, with 18 bases in between.

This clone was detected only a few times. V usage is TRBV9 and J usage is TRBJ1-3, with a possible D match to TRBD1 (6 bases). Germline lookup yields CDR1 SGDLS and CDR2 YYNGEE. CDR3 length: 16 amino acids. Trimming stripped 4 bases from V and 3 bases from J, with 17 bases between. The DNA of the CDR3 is TGTGCCAGCAGCATCTCGACAGGTGGTAGTGGAAACACCATATATTTT. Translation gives CASSISTGGSGNTIYF.

CDR3 sequence: CASSRRDRGTEAFF. The DNA of the CDR3 is TGTGCCAGCAGCCGGCGGGACAGGGGCACTGAAGCTTTCTTT. This rearrangement joins TRBV6-1 to TRBJ1-1, with 10 bases matching TRBD1. V shed 6 bases, J shed 4 bases, and the junction held 5 bases outside the gene matches. Looked up from germline, CDR1 is MNHNS and CDR2 is SASEGT. CDR3 length: 14 residues.

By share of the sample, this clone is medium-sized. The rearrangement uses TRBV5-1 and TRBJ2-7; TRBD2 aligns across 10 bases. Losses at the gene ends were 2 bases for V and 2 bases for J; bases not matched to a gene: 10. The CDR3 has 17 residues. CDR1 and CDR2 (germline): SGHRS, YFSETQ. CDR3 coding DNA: TGCGCCAGCAGCTTTACCCCTCGGACTAGCGGACCCTACGAGCAGTACTTC. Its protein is CASSFTPRTSGPYEQYF.

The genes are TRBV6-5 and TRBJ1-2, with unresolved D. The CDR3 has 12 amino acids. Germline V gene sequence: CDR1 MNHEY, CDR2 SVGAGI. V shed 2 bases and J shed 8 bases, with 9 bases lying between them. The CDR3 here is CASSYMGIGYTF. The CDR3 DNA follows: TGTGCCAGCAGTTACATGGGGATCGGCTACACCTTC.

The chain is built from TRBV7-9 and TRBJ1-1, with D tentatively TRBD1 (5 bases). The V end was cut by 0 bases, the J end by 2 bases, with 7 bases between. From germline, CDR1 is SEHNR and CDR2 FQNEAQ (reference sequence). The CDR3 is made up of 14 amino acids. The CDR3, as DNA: TGTGCCAGCAGCTTAGCGGGACGCAACACTGAAGCTTTCTTT. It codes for CASSLAGRNTEAFF.

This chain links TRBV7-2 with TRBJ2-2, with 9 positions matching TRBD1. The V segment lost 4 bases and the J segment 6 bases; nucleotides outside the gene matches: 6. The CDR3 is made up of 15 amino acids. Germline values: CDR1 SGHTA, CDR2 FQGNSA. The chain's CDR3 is CASSSGTGKSGELFF. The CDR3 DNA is TGTGCCAGCAGCTCCGGGACAGGGAAATCCGGGGAGCTGTTTTTT.

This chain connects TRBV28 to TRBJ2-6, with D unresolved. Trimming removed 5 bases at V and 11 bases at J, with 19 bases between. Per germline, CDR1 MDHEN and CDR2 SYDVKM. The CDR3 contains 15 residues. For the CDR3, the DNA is TGTGCCAGCAGTGCCTTTAAGGATCCGGGCCACGTCCTGACTTTC. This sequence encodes CASSAFKDPGHVLTF.

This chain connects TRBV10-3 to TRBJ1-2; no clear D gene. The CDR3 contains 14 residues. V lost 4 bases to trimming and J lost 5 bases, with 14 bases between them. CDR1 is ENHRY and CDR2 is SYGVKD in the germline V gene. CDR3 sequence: CAISVSVVEYGYTF. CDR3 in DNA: TGTGCCATCAGTGTCTCGGTCGTGGAGTATGGCTACACCTTC.

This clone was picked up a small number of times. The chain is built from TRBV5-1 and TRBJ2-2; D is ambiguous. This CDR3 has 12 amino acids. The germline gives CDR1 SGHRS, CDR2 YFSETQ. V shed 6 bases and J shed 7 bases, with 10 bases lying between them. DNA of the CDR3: TGCGCCAGCAAGGAGCCAGGCGGGGAGCTGTTTTTT. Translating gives CASKEPGGELFF.

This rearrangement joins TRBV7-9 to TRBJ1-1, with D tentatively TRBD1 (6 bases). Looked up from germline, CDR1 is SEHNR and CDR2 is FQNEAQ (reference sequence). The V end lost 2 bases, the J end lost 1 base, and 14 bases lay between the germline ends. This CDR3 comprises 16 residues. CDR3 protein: CASSLISGAANTEAFF. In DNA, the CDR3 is TGTGCCAGCAGCTTAATTTCGGGGGCAGCGAACACTGAAGCTTTCTTT.

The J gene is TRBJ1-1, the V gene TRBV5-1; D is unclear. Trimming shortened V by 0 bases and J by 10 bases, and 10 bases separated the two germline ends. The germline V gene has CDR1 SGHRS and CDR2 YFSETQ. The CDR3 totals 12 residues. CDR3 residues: CASSLDSGGAFF. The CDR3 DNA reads TGCGCCAGCAGCTTGGACTCGGGAGGAGCTTTCTTT.

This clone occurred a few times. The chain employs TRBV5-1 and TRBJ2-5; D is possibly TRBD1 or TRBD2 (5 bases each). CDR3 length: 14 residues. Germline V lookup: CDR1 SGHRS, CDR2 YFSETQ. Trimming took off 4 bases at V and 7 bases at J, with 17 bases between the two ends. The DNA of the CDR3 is TGCGCCAGCAGCGGGGACGGGACCCTAGGGACCCAGTACTTC. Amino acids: CASSGDGTLGTQYF.

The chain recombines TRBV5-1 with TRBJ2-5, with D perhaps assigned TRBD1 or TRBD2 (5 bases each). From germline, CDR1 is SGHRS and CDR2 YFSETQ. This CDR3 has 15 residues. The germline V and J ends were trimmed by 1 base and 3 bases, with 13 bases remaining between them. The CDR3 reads CASSLSGTGKETQYF. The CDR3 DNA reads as TGCGCCAGCAGCTTGTCCGGGACCGGTAAAGAGACCCAGTACTTC.

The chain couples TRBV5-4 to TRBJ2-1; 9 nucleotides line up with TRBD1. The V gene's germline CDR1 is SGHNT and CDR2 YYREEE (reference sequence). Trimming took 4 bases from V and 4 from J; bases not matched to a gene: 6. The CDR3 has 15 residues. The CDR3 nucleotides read TGTGCCAGCAGCCCCGACAGGGGGGGATACAATGAGCAGTTCTTC. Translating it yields CASSPDRGGYNEQFF. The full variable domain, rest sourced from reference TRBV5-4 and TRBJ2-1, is ETGVTQSPTHLIKTRGQQVTLRCSSQSGHNTVSWYQQALGQGPQFIFQYYREEENGRGNFPPRFSGLQFPNYSSELNVNALELDDSALYLCASSPDRGGYNEQFFGPGTRLTVL.

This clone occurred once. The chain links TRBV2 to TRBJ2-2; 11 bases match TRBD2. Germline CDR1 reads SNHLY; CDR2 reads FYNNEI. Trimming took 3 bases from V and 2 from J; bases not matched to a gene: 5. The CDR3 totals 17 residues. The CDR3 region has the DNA TGTGCCAGCAGTGAGCCTAGCGGGGGGCCCAACACCGGGGAGCTGTTTTTT. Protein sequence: CASSEPSGGPNTGELFF. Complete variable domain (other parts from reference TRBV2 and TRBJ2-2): EPEVTQTPSHQVTQMGQEVILRCVPISNHLYFYWYRQILGQKVEFLVSFYNNEISEKSEIFDDQFSVERPDGSNFTLKIRSTKLEDSAMYFCASSEPSGGPNTGELFFGEGSRLTVL.

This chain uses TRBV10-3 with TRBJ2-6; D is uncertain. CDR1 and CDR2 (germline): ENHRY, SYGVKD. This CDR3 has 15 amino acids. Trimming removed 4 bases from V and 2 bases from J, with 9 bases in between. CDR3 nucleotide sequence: TGTGCCATCAGTGGGCAGGCGGCTGGGGCCAACGTCCTGACTTTC. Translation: CAISGQAAGANVLTF.

The CDR3 is CASSSGGTEHYGGYTF. CDR3 nucleotides: TGCGCCAGCAGCAGCGGGGGGACGGAACACTATGGAGGCTACACCTTC. The chain uses TRBV4-3 and TRBJ1-2, with a possible D match to TRBD1 (5 bases). Between the trimmed V and J ends, which lost 5 bases and 8 bases, there was a span of 24 bases. The CDR3 has 16 residues. Germline values: CDR1 LGHNA, CDR2 YSLEER.

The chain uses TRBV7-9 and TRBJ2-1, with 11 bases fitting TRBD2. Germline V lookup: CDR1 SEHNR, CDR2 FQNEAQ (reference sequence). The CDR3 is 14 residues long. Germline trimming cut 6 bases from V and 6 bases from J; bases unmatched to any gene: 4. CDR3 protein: CASRSSGRSNEQFF. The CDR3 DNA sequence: TGTGCCAGCAGATCTAGCGGGAGGAGCAATGAGCAGTTCTTC.

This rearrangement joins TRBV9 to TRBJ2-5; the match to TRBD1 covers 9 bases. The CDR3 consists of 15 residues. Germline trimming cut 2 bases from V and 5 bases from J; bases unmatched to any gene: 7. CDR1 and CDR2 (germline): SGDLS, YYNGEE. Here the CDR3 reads CASSVGQGESETQYF. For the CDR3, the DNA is TGTGCCAGCAGCGTGGGACAGGGTGAATCGGAGACCCAGTACTTC.

The chain's CDR3 is CASSLGLAGAGGELFF. The DNA of the CDR3 is TGTGCCAGCAGCTTAGGCCTAGCGGGAGCTGGCGGGGAGCTGTTTTTT. V and J are TRBV11-2 and TRBJ2-2, with TRBD2 identical over 10 bases. The J segment lost 7 bases and the V segment lost 1 base, leaving 6 bases of the junction unmatched. Germline V gives CDR1 SGHAT, CDR2 FQNNGV. This CDR3 is 16 amino acids long. Based on the CDR3 plus reference TRBV11-2 and TRBJ2-2, the full variable domain is EAGVAQSPRYKIIEKRQSVAFWCNPISGHATLYWYQQILGQGPKLLIQFQNNGVVDDSQLPKDRFSAERLKGVDSTLKIQPAKLEDSAVYLCASSLGLAGAGGELFFGEGSRLTVL.

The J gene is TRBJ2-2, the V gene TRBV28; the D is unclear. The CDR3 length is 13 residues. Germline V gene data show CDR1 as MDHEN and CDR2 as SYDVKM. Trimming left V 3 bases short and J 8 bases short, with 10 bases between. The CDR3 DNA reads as TGTGCCAGCAGTTTGGGCAGCCTGGGGGAGCTGTTTTTT. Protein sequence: CASSLGSLGELFF.

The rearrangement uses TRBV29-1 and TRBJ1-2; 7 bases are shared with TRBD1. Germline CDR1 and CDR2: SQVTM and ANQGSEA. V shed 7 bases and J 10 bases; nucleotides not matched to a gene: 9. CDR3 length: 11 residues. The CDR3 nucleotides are TGCAGCGCGGGACAAGGGGGCGACTACACCTTC. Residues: CSAGQGGDYTF.

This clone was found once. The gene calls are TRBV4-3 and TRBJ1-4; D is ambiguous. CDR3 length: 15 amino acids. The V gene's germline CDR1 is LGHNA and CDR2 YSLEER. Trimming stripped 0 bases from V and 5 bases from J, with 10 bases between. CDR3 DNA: TGCGCCAGCAGCCAAGAAAAGAGGGCCAATGAAAAACTGTTTTTT. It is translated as CASSQEKRANEKLFF.

The chain's CDR3 is CASSPGGEGDGYTF. DNA for the CDR3: TGTGCCAGCAGCCCGGGGGGGGAGGGAGATGGCTACACCTTC. The V and J genes are TRBV11-2 and TRBJ1-2; TRBD1 might be the D (5 bases). The germline CDR1 and CDR2 sequences are SGHAT and FQNNGV. The V and J ends lost 5 bases and 6 bases respectively, with 16 bases between them. This CDR3 spans 14 amino acids. Together with reference TRBV11-2 and TRBJ1-2, the CDR3 gives the full variable domain: EAGVAQSPRYKIIEKRQSVAFWCNPISGHATLYWYQQILGQGPKLLIQFQNNGVVDDSQLPKDRFSAERLKGVDSTLKIQPAKLEDSAVYLCASSPGGEGDGYTFGSGTRLTVV.

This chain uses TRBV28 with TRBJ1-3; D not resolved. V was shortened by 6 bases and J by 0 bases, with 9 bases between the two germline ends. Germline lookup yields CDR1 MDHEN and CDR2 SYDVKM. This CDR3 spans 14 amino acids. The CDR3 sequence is CASRSRTSGNTIYF. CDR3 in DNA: TGTGCCAGCAGAAGTCGAACCTCTGGAAACACCATATATTTT.

The CDR3 reads CASSPAGSGQGSEAFF. In nucleotides, the CDR3 is TGTGCCAGCTCACCCGCCGGGAGTGGACAGGGCTCCGAAGCTTTCTTT. The chain links TRBV18 to TRBJ1-1; 8 bases match TRBD1. The ends lost 3 bases at V and 8 bases at J; junction bases unmatched: 14. The CDR3 extends over 16 amino acids. Germline loops: CDR1 KGHSH, CDR2 LQKENI. Full variable domain (rest looked up from reference TRBV18 and TRBJ1-1): NAGVMQNPRHLVRRRGQEARLRCSPMKGHSHVYWYRQLPEEGLKFMVYLQKENIIDESGMPKERFSAEFPKEGPSILRIQQVVRGDSAAYFCASSPAGSGQGSEAFFGQGTRLTVV.

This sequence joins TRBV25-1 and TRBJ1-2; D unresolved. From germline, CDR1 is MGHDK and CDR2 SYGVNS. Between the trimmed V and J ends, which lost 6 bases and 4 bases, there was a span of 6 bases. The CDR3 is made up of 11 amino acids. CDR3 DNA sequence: TGTGCCAGCAGCCCAGGCTATGGCTACACCTTC. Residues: CASSPGYGYTF.

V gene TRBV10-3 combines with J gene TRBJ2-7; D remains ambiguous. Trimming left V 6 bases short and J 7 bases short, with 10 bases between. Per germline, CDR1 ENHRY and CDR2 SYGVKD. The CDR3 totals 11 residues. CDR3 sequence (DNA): TGTGCCATCAGGCTGATCGAGGAGCAGTACTTC. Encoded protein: CAIRLIEEQYF.